This T cell receptor (beta chain) was identified in a study of T cells in Graves' hyperthyroidism and ophthalmopathy. RNA transcripts served as the template for amplifying TCR beta CDR3 regions. The study used the HTBI primer set for a first-round RT-PCR of the TCR CDR3. TCRdb re-derived calls from the multiplex PCR reads in MiXCR, one entry per CDR3 protein. The repertoire holds about 700,000 distinct CDR3 sequences, approximately 42% seen once, with roughly 7.2% in the top ten. With regard to this clonotype: A read error may account for a junction end that differs from germline.

Sequencing was performed on peripheral blood or thyroid tissue (not recorded which). This clonotype was obtained from an adult man with Graves' disease, either hyperthyroidism or ophthalmopathy (not recorded which).

Here the CDR3 DNA reads TGTGCCAGCAGTTACTACCACGAGCAGTACTTC. This sequence encodes CASSYYHEQYF. The chain links TRBV10-3 to TRBJ2-7; D unresolved. The germline CDR1 and CDR2 sequences are ENHRY and SYGVKD. The CDR3 extends over 11 amino acids.